These 13 T cell receptor beta chains share one sample of origin, sequenced in a study of cytomegalovirus exposure and HLA in healthy donors. Researchers ran the PCR with 60 Vbeta and 13 Jbeta primers. The protocol was immunoSEQ multiplex PCR, while the TCRdb copy is restricted to in-frame clones and leaves out a portion. In the table there are some 69,000 clones, 65% to 80% of which are singletons. What was sequenced was PBMCs. All receptors come from a woman aged 25-40 years in good health and CMV-seronegative.

This chain links TRBV11-2 with TRBJ1-1; D is possibly TRBD1 (5 bases). CDR1 is SGHAT, CDR2 FQNNGV, per germline. V lost 5 bases and J 7 bases, leaving 23 bases between the germline ends. The CDR3 sequence is 16 residues long. CDR3 region: CASSPRVRAKGNEAFF. DNA of the CDR3: TGTGCCAGCAGCCCTCGGGTCAGGGCGAAGGGGAATGAAGCTTTCTTT.

This rearrangement joins TRBV7-8 to TRBJ2-7; 14 bases align to TRBD2. The CDR3 has 18 amino acids. The V gene end was trimmed by 5 bases and the J gene end by 0 bases; junction bases not matched to a gene: 9. Germline assignment: CDR1 SGHVS and CDR2 FQNEAQ. The CDR3 here is CASSLKTSGRGTSYEQYV. The CDR3 DNA follows: TGTGCCAGCAGCCTAAAGACTAGCGGGAGGGGGACCTCCTACGAGCAGTACGTC.

This clone was seen once. The chain's CDR3 is CASSHSTRGNTEAFF. As DNA, the CDR3 is TGCGCCAGCAGCCATTCGACACGGGGGAACACTGAAGCTTTCTTT. This chain links TRBV4-1 with TRBJ1-1; D remains ambiguous. The CDR3 contains 15 residues. Germline V CDR1 and CDR2: MGHRA, YSYEKL. Trimming pared 3 bases from V and 1 base from J, leaving 12 bases between.

CDR3 sequence reads: CASSISSGYTF. For the CDR3, the DNA is TGTGCCAGTAGTATTAGTAGTGGCTACACCTTC. This rearrangement joins TRBV19 to TRBJ1-2; no definite D call. V was cut by 3 bases and J by 7 bases, with 6 bases left in between. The CDR3 totals 11 residues. CDR1 and CDR2 (germline): LNHDA, SQIVND (reference sequence).

The genes are TRBV6-1 and TRBJ2-7, with D possibly TRBD1 on 6 matching bases. This CDR3 has 13 residues. V was cut by 1 base and J by 2 bases, with 6 bases left in between. Germline lookup yields CDR1 MNHNS and CDR2 SASEGT. In DNA form, the CDR3 reads TGTGCCAGCAGTGAAGACAGGGCCTACGAGCAGTACGTC. Translation gives CASSEDRAYEQYV.

The chain is built from TRBV5-1 and TRBJ1-2, with 7 bases aligning to TRBD1. This CDR3 comprises 13 residues. The germline V gene has CDR1 SGHRS and CDR2 YFSETQ. The V gene end was trimmed by 3 bases and the J gene end by 3 bases; junction bases not matched to a gene: 2. DNA of the CDR3: TGCGCCAGCAGCTCCCAGGGGGACTATGGCTACACCTTC. Translating it yields CASSSQGDYGYTF.

Notes on this clone: Other DNA sequences in the same sample also yield this CDR3. The chain has TRBV7-9 and TRBJ1-3; D gene uncertain. Trimming took off 2 bases at V and 1 base at J, with 9 bases between the two ends. Germline lookup yields CDR1 SEHNR and CDR2 FQNEAQ (reference sequence). The CDR3 has 15 amino acids. CDR3 protein: CASSLSSLSGNTIYF. Here the CDR3 DNA reads TGTGCCAGCAGCTTATCTAGTCTTTCTGGAAACACCATATATTTT.

V gene TRBV5-4 combines with J gene TRBJ2-7; D is undetermined. Germline values: CDR1 SGHNT, CDR2 YYREEE (reference sequence). Trimming shortened V by 3 bases and J by 0 bases, and 10 bases separated the two germline ends. This CDR3 is built from 14 residues. CDR3 DNA: TGTGCCAGCAGCTCCACTTTGGACTCCTACGAGCAGTACGTC. Translated: CASSSTLDSYEQYV.

J is TRBJ1-5 and V is TRBV6-1; D gene uncertain. Germline V CDR1 and CDR2: MNHNS, SASEGT. The germline V and J ends were trimmed by 8 bases and 6 bases, with 14 bases remaining between them. The CDR3 contains 13 residues. In DNA, the CDR3 is TGTGCCAGCGCCGCAGAGGTGGGTCAGCCCCAGCATTTT. It yields the protein CASAAEVGQPQHF.

The chain combines TRBV9 with TRBJ1-2; TRBD1 agrees at 7 bases. V lost 3 bases and J lost 8; bases outside the gene matches: 7. The CDR3 is 13 amino acids. CDR1 is SGDLS, CDR2 YYNGEE, per germline. The CDR3, as DNA: TGTGCCAGCAGCGGGGCACAGGGGACCGGCTACACCTTC. Its protein is CASSGAQGTGYTF.

This clone was seen a handful of times. In DNA form, the CDR3 reads TGTGCCAGCAGCTTCCCAGGGGGCAGCTATGGCTACACCTTC. Its translation: CASSFPGGSYGYTF. The chain joins TRBV7-2 to TRBJ1-2; 8 bases line up with TRBD1. There are 14 residues in the CDR3. After removal of 3 bases from V and 4 bases from J, the junction contained 4 bases not matched to a gene. CDR1 SGHTA and CDR2 FQGNSA come from the germline V gene.

This chain uses TRBV9 with TRBJ2-3, with TRBD2 identical over 14 bases. The ends lost 3 bases at V and 1 base at J; junction bases unmatched: 7. Germline values: CDR1 SGDLS, CDR2 YYNGEE. This CDR3 comprises 18 residues. In DNA, the CDR3 is TGTGCCAGCAGCGCTTATTCGGGACTAGCGGGAGGCACAGATACGCAGTATTTT. This codes for CASSAYSGLAGGTDTQYF.

The genes are TRBV2 and TRBJ1-2; no clear D gene. CDR3 size: 13 residues. V was trimmed by 4 bases and J by 0 bases, leaving 6 bases between them. CDR1 SNHLY and CDR2 FYNNEI come from the germline V gene. The CDR3 here is CASSVSANYGYTF. CDR3 bases: TGTGCCAGCAGTGTATCGGCTAACTATGGCTACACCTTC.